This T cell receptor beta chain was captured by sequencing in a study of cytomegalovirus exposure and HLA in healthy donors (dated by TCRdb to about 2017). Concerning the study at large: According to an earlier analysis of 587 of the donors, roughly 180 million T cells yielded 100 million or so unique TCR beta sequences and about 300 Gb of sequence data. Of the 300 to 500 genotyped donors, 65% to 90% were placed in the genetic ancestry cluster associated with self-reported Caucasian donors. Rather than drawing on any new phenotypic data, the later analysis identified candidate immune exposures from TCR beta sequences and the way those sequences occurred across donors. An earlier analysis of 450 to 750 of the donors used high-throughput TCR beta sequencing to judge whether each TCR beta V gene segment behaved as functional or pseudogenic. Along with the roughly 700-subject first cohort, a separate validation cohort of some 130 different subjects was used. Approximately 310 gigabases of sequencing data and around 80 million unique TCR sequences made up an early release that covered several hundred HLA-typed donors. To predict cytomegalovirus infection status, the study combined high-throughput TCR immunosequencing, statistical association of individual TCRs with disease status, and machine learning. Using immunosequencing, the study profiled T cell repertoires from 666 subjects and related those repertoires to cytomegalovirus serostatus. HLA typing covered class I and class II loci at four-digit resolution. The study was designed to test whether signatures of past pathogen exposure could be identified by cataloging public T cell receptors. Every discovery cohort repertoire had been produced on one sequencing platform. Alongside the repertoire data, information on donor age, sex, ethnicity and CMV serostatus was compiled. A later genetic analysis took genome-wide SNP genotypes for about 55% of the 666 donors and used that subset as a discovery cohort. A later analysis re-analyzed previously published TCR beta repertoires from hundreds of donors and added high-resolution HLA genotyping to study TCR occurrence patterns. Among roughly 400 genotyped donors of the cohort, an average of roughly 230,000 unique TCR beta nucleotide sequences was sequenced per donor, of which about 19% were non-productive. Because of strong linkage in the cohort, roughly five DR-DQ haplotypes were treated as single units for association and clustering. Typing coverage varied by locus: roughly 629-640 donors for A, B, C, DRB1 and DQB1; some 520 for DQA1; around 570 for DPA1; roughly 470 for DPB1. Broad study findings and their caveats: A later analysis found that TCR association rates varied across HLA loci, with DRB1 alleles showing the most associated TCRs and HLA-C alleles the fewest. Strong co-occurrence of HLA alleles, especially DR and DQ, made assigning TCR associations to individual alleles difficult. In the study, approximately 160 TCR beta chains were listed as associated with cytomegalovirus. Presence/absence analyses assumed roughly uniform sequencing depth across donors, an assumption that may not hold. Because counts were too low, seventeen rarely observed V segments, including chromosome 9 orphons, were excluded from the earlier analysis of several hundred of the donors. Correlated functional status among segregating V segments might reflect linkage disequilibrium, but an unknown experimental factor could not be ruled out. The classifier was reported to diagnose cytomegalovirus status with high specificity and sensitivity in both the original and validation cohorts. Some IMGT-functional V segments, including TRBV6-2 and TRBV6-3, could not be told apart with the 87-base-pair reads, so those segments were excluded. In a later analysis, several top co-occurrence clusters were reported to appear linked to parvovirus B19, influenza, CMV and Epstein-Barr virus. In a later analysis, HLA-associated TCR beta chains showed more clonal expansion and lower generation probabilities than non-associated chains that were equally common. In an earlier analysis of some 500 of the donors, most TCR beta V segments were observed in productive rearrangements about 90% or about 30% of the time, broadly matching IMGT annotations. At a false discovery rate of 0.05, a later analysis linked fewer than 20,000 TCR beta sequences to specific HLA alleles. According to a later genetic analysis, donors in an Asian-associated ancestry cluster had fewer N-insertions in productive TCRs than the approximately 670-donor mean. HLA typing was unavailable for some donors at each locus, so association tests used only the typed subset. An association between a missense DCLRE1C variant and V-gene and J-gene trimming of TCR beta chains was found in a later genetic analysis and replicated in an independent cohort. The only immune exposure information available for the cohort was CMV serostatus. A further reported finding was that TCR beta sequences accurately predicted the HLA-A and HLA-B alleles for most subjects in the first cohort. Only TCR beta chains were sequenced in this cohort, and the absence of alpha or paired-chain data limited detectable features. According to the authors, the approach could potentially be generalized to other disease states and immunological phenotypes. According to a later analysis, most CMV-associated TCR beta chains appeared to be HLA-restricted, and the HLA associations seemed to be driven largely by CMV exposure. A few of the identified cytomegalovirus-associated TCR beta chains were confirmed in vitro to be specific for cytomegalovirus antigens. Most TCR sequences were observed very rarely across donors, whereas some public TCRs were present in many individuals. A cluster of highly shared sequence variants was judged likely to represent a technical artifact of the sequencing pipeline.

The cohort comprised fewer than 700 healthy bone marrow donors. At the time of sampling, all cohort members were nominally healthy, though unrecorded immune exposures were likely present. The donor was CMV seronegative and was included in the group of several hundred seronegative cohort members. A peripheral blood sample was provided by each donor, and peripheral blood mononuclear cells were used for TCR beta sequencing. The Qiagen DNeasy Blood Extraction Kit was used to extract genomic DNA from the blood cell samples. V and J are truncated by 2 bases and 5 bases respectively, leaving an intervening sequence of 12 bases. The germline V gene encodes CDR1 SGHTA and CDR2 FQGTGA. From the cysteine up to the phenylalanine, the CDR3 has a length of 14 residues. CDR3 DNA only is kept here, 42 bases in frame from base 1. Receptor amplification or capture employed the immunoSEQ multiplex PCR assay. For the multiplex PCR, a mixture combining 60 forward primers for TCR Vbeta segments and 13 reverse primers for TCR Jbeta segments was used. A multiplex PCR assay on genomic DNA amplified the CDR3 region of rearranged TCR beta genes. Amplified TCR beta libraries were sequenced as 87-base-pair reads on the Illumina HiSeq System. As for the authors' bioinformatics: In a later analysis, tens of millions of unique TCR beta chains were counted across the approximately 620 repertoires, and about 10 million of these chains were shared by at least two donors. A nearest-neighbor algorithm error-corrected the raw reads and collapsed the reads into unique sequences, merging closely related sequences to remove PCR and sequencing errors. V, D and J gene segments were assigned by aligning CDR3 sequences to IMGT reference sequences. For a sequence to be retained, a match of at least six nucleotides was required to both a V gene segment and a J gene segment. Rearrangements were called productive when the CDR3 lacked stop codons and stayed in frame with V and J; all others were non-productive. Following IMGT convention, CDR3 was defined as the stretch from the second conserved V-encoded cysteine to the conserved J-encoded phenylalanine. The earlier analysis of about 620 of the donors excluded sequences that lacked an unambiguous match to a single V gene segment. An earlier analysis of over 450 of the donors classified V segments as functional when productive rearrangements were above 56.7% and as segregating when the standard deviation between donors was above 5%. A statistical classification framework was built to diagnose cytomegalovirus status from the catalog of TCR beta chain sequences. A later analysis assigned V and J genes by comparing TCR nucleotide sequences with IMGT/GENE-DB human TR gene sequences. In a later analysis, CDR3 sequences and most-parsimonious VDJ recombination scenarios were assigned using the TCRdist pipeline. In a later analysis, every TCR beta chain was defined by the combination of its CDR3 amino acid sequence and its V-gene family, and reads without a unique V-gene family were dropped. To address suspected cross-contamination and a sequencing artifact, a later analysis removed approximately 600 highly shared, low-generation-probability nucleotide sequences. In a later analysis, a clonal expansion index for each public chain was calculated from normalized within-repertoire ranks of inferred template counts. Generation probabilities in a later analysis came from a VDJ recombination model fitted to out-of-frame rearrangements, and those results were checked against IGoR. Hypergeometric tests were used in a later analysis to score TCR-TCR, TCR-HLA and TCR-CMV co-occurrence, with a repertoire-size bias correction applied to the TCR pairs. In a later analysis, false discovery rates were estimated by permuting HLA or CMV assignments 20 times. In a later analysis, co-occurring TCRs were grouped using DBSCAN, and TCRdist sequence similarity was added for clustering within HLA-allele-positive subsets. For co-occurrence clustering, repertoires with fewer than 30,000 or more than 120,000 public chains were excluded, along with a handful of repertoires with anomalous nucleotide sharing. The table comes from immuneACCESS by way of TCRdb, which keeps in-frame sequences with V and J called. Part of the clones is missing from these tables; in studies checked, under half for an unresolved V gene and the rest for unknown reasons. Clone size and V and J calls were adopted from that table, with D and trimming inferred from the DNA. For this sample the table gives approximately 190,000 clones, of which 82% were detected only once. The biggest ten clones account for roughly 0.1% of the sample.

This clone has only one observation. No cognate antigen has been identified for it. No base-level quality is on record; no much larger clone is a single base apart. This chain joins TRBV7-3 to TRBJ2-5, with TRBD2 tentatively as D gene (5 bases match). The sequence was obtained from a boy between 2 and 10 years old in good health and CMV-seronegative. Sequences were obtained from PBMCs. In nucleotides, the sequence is TGTGCCAGCAGCTTAGACCCTAGCTCTGAGACCCAGTACTTC. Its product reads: CASSLDPSSETQYF.